What follows are 3 T cell receptor beta chains derived from one specimen sequenced in a study of T cell responses to AZD1222 COVID-19 vaccine. Libraries were prepared by immunoSEQ multiplex PCR; TCRdb keeps only in-frame clonotypes and omits some of them. Of roughly 120,000 clones in the sample, 92% were seen once. The specimen was peripheral blood, collected on day 0 of AZD1222 vaccination. Receptors were obtained from an adult in good health.

This clone has just one count. The chain employs TRBV18 and TRBJ2-2, with D uncertain. V dropped 1 base and J dropped 8 bases, with 5 bases sitting between them. The CDR3 loop spans 12 amino acids. Germline V CDR1 and CDR2: KGHSH, LQKENI. The CDR3: CASSPLAGELFF. For the CDR3, the DNA is TGTGCCAGCTCACCACTTGCGGGGGAGCTGTTTTTT.

The rearrangement uses TRBV7-2 and TRBJ1-6; no definite D call. Germline V gives CDR1 SGHTA, CDR2 FQGNSA. V was cut by 0 bases and J by 6 bases, with 9 bases left in between. This CDR3 is built from 15 residues. The CDR3 spells CASSLASAVNSPLHF. CDR3 nucleotide sequence: TGTGCCAGCAGCTTAGCTTCAGCAGTTAATTCACCCCTCCACTTT.

J is TRBJ1-6 and V is TRBV7-2; TRBD1 might be the D (5 bases). The CDR3 contains 15 residues. V lost 4 bases, J lost 5 bases, and 12 bases lay in between. From germline, CDR1 is SGHTA and CDR2 FQGNSA. CDR3 sequence reads: CASSWVTVNNSPLHF. In nucleotides, the CDR3 is TGTGCCAGCAGCTGGGTGACAGTGAATAATTCACCCCTCCACTTT.